This T cell receptor beta chain was identified during a study of T cell responses to AZD1222 COVID-19 vaccine. Study information: Second-dose groups at about 4 or about 12 weeks were pooled. Study-wide findings and caveats: Baseline testing showed seropositivity in only six or seven AZD1222 recipients. CD4 TCRs covered the whole spike, strongest at regions 160-218 and 743-854. None of the repertoires were sampled until the peak T cell response had passed.

Comments on this clone: The antigen is unknown.

This CDR3 region has 17 residues. Deletions cut 4 bases from V and 0 bases from J, with 16 bases between. The germline V gene has CDR1 MDHEN and CDR2 SYDVKM. Sequencing used immunoSEQ multiplex PCR; TCRdb keeps in-frame clones, though not all of them. The repertoire holds 150,000 or so clones, with roughly 90% as singletons. The material was peripheral blood, obtained on day 0 of AZD1222 vaccination. The TCR was taken from an adult in good health. The gene calls are TRBV28 and TRBJ1-3; D is undetermined. The CDR3 region is CASSSLRSAFSGNTIYF. The CDR3 DNA reads TGTGCCAGCAGTTCACTGAGGTCCGCCTTCTCTGGAAACACCATATATTTT. The full variable domain, in which reference TRBV28 and TRBJ1-3 provide the parts outside the CDR3, is DVKVTQSSRYLVKRTGEKVFLECVQDMDHENMFWYRQDPGLGLRLIYFSYDVKMKEKGDIPEGYSVSREKKERFSLILESASTNQTSMYLCASSSLRSAFSGNTIYFGEGSWLTVV.